Listed below are T cell receptor beta chains from one sample, sequenced in a study of blood T cell repertoires in COVID-19. Profiling relied on immunoSEQ multiplex PCR, and the TCRdb table lists in-frame clones only, not all of them. This table holds about 250,000 clones, approximately 85% found once. The material sequenced was PBMCs or T cells enriched from blood (not recorded which). Source of these receptors: a woman between 50 and 59 years old with acute COVID-19. Each CDR3 is given with its conserved first and last residue. The D gene is left open where the match is weak.

J: TRBJ2-2; V: TRBV7-7; D: NA; CDR3: CASSLVPGANTGELFF; DNA: TGTGCTAGCAGCTTAGTCCCAGGGGCGAACACCGGGGAGCTGTTTTTT
J: TRBJ1-4; V: TRBV7-9; D: TRBD1; CDR3: CASSLSTGGQGGEKLFF; DNA: TGTGCCAGCAGCTTAAGTACGGGAGGACAGGGCGGTGAAAAACTGTTTTTT
J: TRBJ2-1; V: TRBV24-1; D: NA; CDR3: CATSDPTYNEQFF; DNA: TGTGCCACCAGTGACCCTACGTACAATGAGCAGTTCTTC
J: TRBJ1-1; V: TRBV18; D: NA; CDR3: CASSPDRGEAFF; DNA: TGTGCCAGCTCCCCCGACCGAGGTGAAGCTTTCTTT
J: TRBJ2-1; V: TRBV7-8; D: TRBD1; CDR3: CASSLGQAYFYNNEQFF; DNA: TGTGCCAGCAGCCTTGGACAGGCTTATTTTTACAACAATGAGCAGTTCTTC
J: TRBJ2-5; V: TRBV4-3; D: NA; CDR3: CASSQATTTQETQYF; DNA: TGCGCCAGCAGCCAAGCAACTACCACACAAGAGACCCAGTACTTC
J: TRBJ1-3; V: TRBV11-2; D: TRBD1; CDR3: CASSLADRLDYSSGNTIYF; DNA: TGTGCCAGCAGCTTAGCGGACAGGCTAGATTATTCGTCTGGAAACACCATATATTTT
J: TRBJ1-2; V: TRBV12-3/TRBV12-4; D: NA; CDR3: CASSNTYGYTF; DNA: TGTGCCAGCAGTAACACCTATGGCTACACCTTC
J: TRBJ1-2; V: TRBV6-4; D: NA; CDR3: CASSDGQGDYGYTF; DNA: TGTGCCAGCAGTGACGGTCAAGGGGACTATGGCTACACCTTC
J: TRBJ1-2; V: TRBV6-1; D: NA; CDR3: CASSEQSGSGYTF; DNA: TGTGCCAGCAGTGAACAGTCGGGGAGCGGCTACACCTTC
J: TRBJ2-5; V: TRBV6-1; D: TRBD2; CDR3: CASSERLAGSRETQYF; DNA: TGTGCCAGCAGTGAACGGTTAGCGGGGTCTAGGGAGACCCAGTACTTC